This T cell receptor beta chain was sequenced for a study of blood T cell repertoires in COVID-19 (dated by TCRdb to 2018 to 2021). About the study as a whole: Samples from collaborators originated in the United States, Italy and Spain and spanned both the acute and convalescent phases of COVID-19. The prospective study material was composed of cDNA or gDNA derived from T cells, B-cell-depleted T cells, or PBMCs. The dataset comprised deeply sampled blood TCRbeta repertoires from subjects exposed to, actively infected with, or recovered from COVID-19. The repertoires were made available in a free public database intended to serve as a resource for research on the immune response to SARS-CoV-2. Samples came from the ongoing ImmuneRACE study (first 160 participants) plus 1,254 subjects from 6 global collaborators. A de-identified subject ID, COVID-19 status, age in years and sex were almost always included in the sample metadata. Where available, HLA class I and class II types were obtained from metadata supplied by the sample provider rather than from assay-based typing. Summary of the overall study and its limitations: Clinical and demographic metadata were provided uncurated, with the amount varying by source and participant.

From a lookup of the germline V gene, CDR1 and CDR2 are MNHEY and SVGAGI. From the cysteine up to the phenylalanine, the CDR3 has a length of 14 residues. The sequence is cut down to CDR3 DNA, 42 bases in frame from base 1. At the junction V is shortened by 7 bases and J by 6 bases, with 19 bases in between. The immunoSEQ Assay, a bias-controlled multiplex PCR, was used to amplify TCRbeta CDR3 regions from genomic DNA. Under the source paper's analysis protocol: Nucleated cell counts per sample were estimated from amplification of reference gene primers within the assay. To quantify the absolute abundance of each unique TCRbeta CDR3 rearrangement, sequence reads were collapsed and filtered. Productive Simpson clonality was computed per sample as the square root of Simpson's diversity index over productive rearrangements. The clones in this table, taken by TCRdb from immuneACCESS, are in-frame only. Not every clone is retained; where verified, under half of the shortfall comes from an unresolved V gene, and the cause of the rest is unknown. That table gives V, J and clone size, and the DNA gave D and trimming. The sample profile shows a few hundred thousand clones; 82% of them were found once. The ten top clones hold roughly 8.2% of the sample.

In Seattle, one collaborating source enrolled patients while the infection was active and tracked those patients longitudinally over the course of disease. Whole blood was collected in K2EDTA tubes by collaborating institutions according to the institutions' own protocols. For TCRbeta analysis, collaborators shipped samples as frozen whole blood, isolated PBMCs, or DNA extracted from either of those sample types. A note on this clone: No antigen is known for it. No base qualities exist here, and no much larger clone lies one base off it.

The sequence derives from a woman of 80 years or more with COVID-19, enrolled during active disease. The sequenced sample was peripheral blood. The chain employs TRBV6-5 and TRBJ2-7; tentative D gene TRBD1, with 7 bases matching. The CDR3 corresponds to CASITTGDGGEQYF. The bases are TGTGCCAGCATCACAACAGGGGACGGGGGCGAGCAGTACTTC.